This T cell receptor beta chain was captured by sequencing in a study of cytomegalovirus exposure and HLA in healthy donors. Study overall: The 120 or so validation repertoires and the 666 first-cohort repertoires shared a platform, a later analysis reported. Regarding the study as a whole: Reported performance of the classifier showed diagnosis of cytomegalovirus status with high specificity and sensitivity. According to a subsequent analysis, TCR clusters from the first cohort were inclined to appear together in the roughly 120 validation repertoires.

Here immunoSEQ multiplex PCR was the method, and the copy in TCRdb shows in-frame clones only, minus some. The data hold about 350,000 clones, with approximately 86% observed a single time. Separate from the 666-subject first cohort, the 120-subject validation cohort was the one that the donors belonged to. Of note for this clone: Its matching antigen is unknown. The sample contains more than one DNA sequence encoding this CDR3.

The specimen sequenced was PBMCs. This TCR came from a woman between 25 and 40 years old in good health and CMV-seropositive.

CDR3 sequence (DNA): TGTGCCAGCAGCTTAGGACAGGGAAGCAAAAACATTCAGTACTTC. The encoded protein is CASSLGQGSKNIQYF. The rearrangement links TRBV7-6 to TRBJ2-4, with TRBD1 identical over 7 bases. V lost 1 base to trimming and J lost 3 bases; unmatched junction nucleotides: 3. The CDR3 consists of 15 residues. Germline assignment: CDR1 SGHVS and CDR2 FNYEAQ.